This T cell receptor beta chain was sequenced for a study of T cell repertoires in cytomegalovirus infection. General study points: There were HLA-C-restricted CMV-specific TCR beta clonotypes dominating the ex vivo response.

A remark on this clonotype: The antigen remains unidentified.

TCRdb recomputed calls from the reads with MiXCR, one row per CDR3 protein. The table has around 89,000 distinct CDR3 sequences, less than 30% seen once; the top ten hold about 72%. The material was CD8+ T cells from cultured PBMCs, obtained from culture after CMV antigen stimulation. The sequence was obtained from a human donor in good health (CMV status not recorded). Some clones in this sample may be carry-over from other donors' samples.

CDR3 sequence (DNA): TGCGCCAGCAGCTTGGGCGGGGCTGGTGAGCAGTTCTTC. Its protein product is CASSLGGAGEQFF. This chain uses TRBV5-1 with TRBJ2-1; tentatively, D is TRBD2 (6 bases). Germline CDR1 SGHRS, CDR2 YFSETQ. The CDR3 is 13 amino acids. Trimming removed 0 bases at V and 9 bases at J, with 10 bases between.